The rows below give T cell receptor beta chains drawn from one sample of a study of T cells in narcolepsy. TCRdb's copy holds only in-frame clones and misses some; the assay was immunoSEQ multiplex PCR. This table has 18,000 or so clones, under 90% appearing once. Sample: memory (CD45RA-) CD4+ T cells from blood. Receptor source: a human donor in good health. CDR3s leave out the opening cysteine and the closing phenylalanine or tryptophan. Expanded clones get a size class; other rows say once, few or many, or leave the size out.

CDR3: ASSKVVGEETQY
size: few
V: TRBV21-1
J: TRBJ2-5

CDR3: SVITRGVPVEF
size: .
V: TRBV29-1
J: TRBJ2-1

CDR3: ASSGRVLNGYT
size: .
V: TRBV10-2
J: TRBJ1-2

CDR3: ASSITAENYNSPLH
size: .
V: TRBV19
J: TRBJ1-6

CDR3: SAGTGESYEQY
size: .
V: TRBV29-1
J: TRBJ2-7

CDR3: ASSQDRTGPYEQY
size: .
V: TRBV4-2
J: TRBJ2-7

CDR3: ASSLIRTDTQY
size: .
V: TRBV7-2
J: TRBJ2-3

CDR3: ASSPGYSTGELF
size: .
V: TRBV18
J: TRBJ2-2

CDR3: ASSPVLTSGSNEQF
size: .
V: TRBV19
J: TRBJ2-1

CDR3: ASSLERGRTTEAF
size: .
V: TRBV7-8
J: TRBJ1-1

CDR3: AISELGGNTGELF
size: .
V: TRBV10-3
J: TRBJ2-2

CDR3: AWSVKRTGYYGYT
size: .
V: TRBV30
J: TRBJ1-2

CDR3: ASSPGPTNYGYT
size: .
V: TRBV7-2
J: TRBJ1-2

CDR3: ASSVGASGDTDTQY
size: .
V: TRBV9
J: TRBJ2-3

CDR3: AGGQREKLF
size: few
V: TRBV30
J: TRBJ1-4

CDR3: ASSRDGTFTDTQY
size: few
V: TRBV2
J: TRBJ2-3

CDR3: ASSLGPYTIY
size: .
V: TRBV7-2
J: TRBJ1-3

CDR3: ASSLGSYNEQF
size: .
V: TRBV5-5
J: TRBJ2-1